Reported below is one T cell receptor beta chain. The PCR was carried out with 60 Vbeta primers and 13 Jbeta primers. Clones were sequenced by immunoSEQ multiplex PCR, and TCRdb holds only the in-frame ones, with some missing. Of around 50,000 clones detected, 80% appear once; the ten largest clones hold roughly 8%. This entry comes from a study of cytomegalovirus exposure and HLA in healthy donors. The V end lost 2 bases, the J end lost 4 bases, and 13 bases lay between the germline ends. The germline gives CDR1 SGHVS, CDR2 FNYEAQ. The CDR3 sequence is 15 residues long. The receptor comes from a man aged 25-45 years in good health and CMV-seropositive. The material sequenced was PBMCs. This rearrangement joins TRBV7-6 to TRBJ2-3; TRBD2 is a possible D gene (6 bases). In DNA, the CDR3 is TGTGCCAGCAGCTTACCCAGGACGGGGGCAGATACGCAGTATTTT. Its protein is CASSLPRTGADTQYF.